This T cell receptor (beta chain) was retrieved from a study of T cell responses to AZD1222 COVID-19 vaccine. Study as a whole: Second-dose schedules of about 4 or about 12 weeks were combined. Study conclusions and caveats: Spike-specific TCR breadth and depth both grew after two AZD1222 doses. After the peak T cell response, and only then, were repertoires sampled.

Concerning this clone: As yet, its antigen is unknown.

The CDR3 sequence is 15 residues long. V was trimmed by 2 bases and J by 7 bases, leaving 17 bases between them. Germline-derived CDR1 and CDR2 are LNHDA and SQIVND (reference sequence). The protocol was immunoSEQ multiplex PCR, while the TCRdb copy is restricted to in-frame clones and leaves out a portion. Of about 120,000 clones detected, about 89% appear once; the ten largest clones hold about 5.3%. This TCR derives from an adult in good health. The sequenced sample was peripheral blood, obtained on day 0 of AZD1222 vaccination. This rearrangement joins TRBV19 to TRBJ1-2, with a weak D call TRBD1 (6 bases). The chain's CDR3 is CASSIRGAGGSGYTF. In DNA form, the CDR3 reads TGTGCCAGTAGTATAAGGGGGGCAGGAGGGTCTGGCTACACCTTC.